Listed below are T cell receptor beta chains from one sample, sequenced in a study of T cell repertoires in cytomegalovirus infection. Their antigens remain unidentified. TCRdb recomputed calls from the reads with MiXCR, one row per CDR3 protein. The table includes about 700,000 distinct CDR3 sequences, around 35% detected once. The starting material was cultured PBMCs, obtained from culture after CMV antigen stimulation. Receptors originate from a human donor in good health (CMV status not recorded). Some clones in this sample may be carry-over from other donors' samples. CDR3s include the opening cysteine and the closing phenylalanine or tryptophan. Fields, in order: J gene, V gene, clone size, D gene, CDR3 DNA, CDR3 protein. D genes are given only for firm matches. Clone size is given for some rows only: seen once, a few or many times, or a class if the clone is expanded.

J gene: TRBJ1-4
V gene: TRBV12-3/TRBV12-4
clone size: NA
D gene: NA
CDR3 DNA: TGTGCCAGCAGTTTGGGCCAGGGGACGCGGAAACTGTTTTTT
CDR3 protein: CASSLGQGTRKLFF

J gene: TRBJ2-3
V gene: TRBV12-3/TRBV12-4
clone size: few
D gene: TRBD2
CDR3 DNA: TGTGCCAGCAGCCTCAGGAACAATCTAGCGGCTAGCACAGATACGCAGTATTTT
CDR3 protein: CASSLRNNLAASTDTQYF

J gene: TRBJ2-5
V gene: TRBV7-9
clone size: once
D gene: TRBD2
CDR3 DNA: TGTGCCAGCAGCCCCGGACTAGCGGATCAAGAGACCCAGTACTTC
CDR3 protein: CASSPGLADQETQYF

J gene: TRBJ1-2
V gene: TRBV7-2
clone size: NA
D gene: NA
CDR3 DNA: TGTGCCAGCAGCCCTAGGACAGAGTCCTATGGCTACACCTTC
CDR3 protein: CASSPRTESYGYTF

J gene: TRBJ2-3
V gene: TRBV12-3/TRBV12-4
clone size: few
D gene: NA
CDR3 DNA: TGTGCCAGCAGTCACAGGGGATTGGGGGGAGATACGCAGTATTTT
CDR3 protein: CASSHRGLGGDTQYF

J gene: TRBJ2-3
V gene: TRBV11-2
clone size: NA
D gene: TRBD1
CDR3 DNA: TGTGCCAGCAGCCCAGGGACAGTCGGAAATACGCAGTATTTT
CDR3 protein: CASSPGTVGNTQYF

J gene: TRBJ2-3
V gene: TRBV5-6
clone size: NA
D gene: NA
CDR3 DNA: TGTGCCAGCAGCTTGGCCCGCAGGCGAAGCACAGATACGCAGTATTTT
CDR3 protein: CASSLARRRSTDTQYF

J gene: TRBJ1-4
V gene: TRBV7-9
clone size: NA
D gene: NA
CDR3 DNA: TGTGCCAGCAGCTCTTCGATCGGGCAGGATGAAAAACTGTTTTTT
CDR3 protein: CASSSSIGQDEKLFF

J gene: TRBJ2-1
V gene: TRBV29-1
clone size: NA
D gene: NA
CDR3 DNA: TGCAGCGTTCTTGCGGGGAACAATGAGCAGTTCTTC
CDR3 protein: CSVLAGNNEQFF

J gene: TRBJ2-7
V gene: TRBV20-1
clone size: NA
D gene: TRBD1
CDR3 DNA: TGCAGTGCTATAATATACAGGAAGAGGGGGCGAGACGAGCAGTACTTC
CDR3 protein: CSAIIYRKRGRDEQYF

J gene: TRBJ2-5
V gene: TRBV19
clone size: NA
D gene: TRBD2
CDR3 DNA: TGTGCCAGTAGTACGCTAGCGGGAGTTGGGGAGACCCAGTACTTC
CDR3 protein: CASSTLAGVGETQYF

J gene: TRBJ1-1
V gene: TRBV2
clone size: NA
D gene: TRBD1
CDR3 DNA: TGTGCCAGCAGTGAAGACTGGGGACAGGGGGGTGAAGCTTTCTTT
CDR3 protein: CASSEDWGQGGEAFF

J gene: TRBJ1-5
V gene: TRBV2
clone size: once
D gene: NA
CDR3 DNA: TGTGCCAGCAGTGAAGAGTCCAGGGATAGCAATCAGCCCCAGCATTTT
CDR3 protein: CASSEESRDSNQPQHF

J gene: TRBJ2-7
V gene: TRBV15
clone size: few
D gene: TRBD1
CDR3 DNA: TGTGCCACCAGCAGACAAAAACCCGGGACAGGGGGCCTCGAGCAGTACTTC
CDR3 protein: CATSRQKPGTGGLEQYF

J gene: TRBJ1-5
V gene: TRBV12-3/TRBV12-4
clone size: few
D gene: TRBD1
CDR3 DNA: TGTGCCAGCAGTCCACCCCGGGACAGGGGAAGTCAGCCCCAGCATTTT
CDR3 protein: CASSPPRDRGSQPQHF

J gene: TRBJ1-5
V gene: TRBV19
clone size: NA
D gene: NA
CDR3 DNA: TGTGCCAGTACTACCGGGGTCGGCAATCAGCCCCAGCATTTT
CDR3 protein: CASTTGVGNQPQHF

J gene: TRBJ1-4
V gene: TRBV12-3/TRBV12-4
clone size: once
D gene: NA
CDR3 DNA: TGTGCCAGCATTCCCCGAGGGACCCCTGAAAAACTGTTTTTT
CDR3 protein: CASIPRGTPEKLFF

J gene: TRBJ2-1
V gene: TRBV7-8
clone size: few
D gene: TRBD1
CDR3 DNA: TGTGCCAGCAGCCCACACAGGACAGGGGCCTACAATGAGCAGTTCTTC
CDR3 protein: CASSPHRTGAYNEQFF

J gene: TRBJ1-4
V gene: TRBV5-4
clone size: NA
D gene: NA
CDR3 DNA: TGTGCCAGCAGCTCGGGACATGGGGGCGGTGAAAAACTGTTTTTT
CDR3 protein: CASSSGHGGGEKLFF

J gene: TRBJ2-5
V gene: TRBV7-2
clone size: many
D gene: TRBD2
CDR3 DNA: TGTGCCAGCAGCTTAGGGGTAGCGGGGGCCCAAGAGACCCAGTACTTC
CDR3 protein: CASSLGVAGAQETQYF

J gene: TRBJ2-5
V gene: TRBV7-9
clone size: NA
D gene: TRBD2
CDR3 DNA: TGTGCCAGCAGCCCGGGACTAGTAGGCGAGACCCAGTACTTC
CDR3 protein: CASSPGLVGETQYF

J gene: TRBJ2-5
V gene: TRBV5-1
clone size: NA
D gene: NA
CDR3 DNA: TGCGCCAGCAGGCCAGGGGTCCAAGAGACCCAGTACTTC
CDR3 protein: CASRPGVQETQYF